These 19 T cell receptor beta chains share one sample of origin, sequenced in a study of blood T cell repertoires in COVID-19. Assay: immunoSEQ multiplex PCR; the TCRdb copy retains only in-frame clones and omits some. The sample lists over 15,000 clones; about 89% were seen once. The sequenced sample consisted of peripheral blood. The receptors here all came from a man of 80 years or more with acute or convalescent COVID-19.

The chain has TRBV19 and TRBJ1-2; maybe TRBD1 (5 bases). Trimming removed 6 bases at V and 4 bases at J, with 24 bases between. CDR3 length: 17 amino acids. The V gene's germline CDR1 is LNHDA and CDR2 SQIVND (reference sequence). The CDR3 loop is CASRSYSGGLGPYGYTF. The CDR3 nucleotides read TGTGCCAGTAGATCGTATTCGGGGGGTCTTGGCCCCTATGGCTACACCTTC.

The genes are TRBV20-1 and TRBJ2-7; 7 nucleotides line up with TRBD2. The J call may not be correct, given that the DNA end is closer to TRBJ2-1. Per the germline V gene, CDR1 is DFQATT and CDR2 is SNEGSKA (reference sequence). The CDR3 length is 11 residues. The CDR3 nucleotides read TGCAGTGCGGGGTTACGGGAGGTGCAGTTCTTC. Translated, it gives CSAGLREVQFF.

The genes are TRBV19 and TRBJ1-5; the D gene is possibly TRBD1 (5 bases). V was pared by 8 bases and J by 4 bases, with 12 bases between. Per the germline V gene, CDR1 is LNHDA and CDR2 is SQIVND (reference sequence). CDR3 length: 13 residues. The CDR3 region has the DNA TGTGCCAGTGTTCAGGGAAGGAATCAGCCCCAGCATTTT. It codes for CASVQGRNQPQHF.

This clone occurred once. The rearrangement uses TRBV9 and TRBJ2-1; 10 nucleotides line up with TRBD1. Germline V gene lookup returns CDR1 SGDLS and CDR2 YYNGEE. The CDR3 extends over 16 amino acids. J lost 4 bases, V lost 4 bases, and 8 bases had no gene match. The CDR3 spells CASSPSGGQGYNEQFF. The CDR3 nucleotides are TGTGCCAGCAGCCCTAGTGGGGGACAGGGGTACAATGAGCAGTTCTTC. Variable domain in full (rest from reference TRBV9 and TRBJ2-1): DSGVTQTPKHLITATGQRVTLRCSPRSGDLSVYWYQQSLDQGLQFLIQYYNGEERAKGNILERFSAQQFPDLHSELNLSSLELGDSALYFCASSPSGGQGYNEQFFGPGTRLTVL.

The CDR3 nucleotides are TGTGCCAGCAGTCGGGGCCGGACAGGGGACCTCTTTGGTGAAAAACTGTTTTTT. Translated, it gives CASSRGRTGDLFGEKLFF. The gene calls are TRBV5-8 and TRBJ1-4, with 9 bases aligning to TRBD1. This CDR3 contains 18 residues. J was trimmed by 7 bases and V by 5 bases; bases with no gene match: 18. CDR1 is SGHTS, CDR2 YDEGEE, per germline.

The V and J genes are TRBV24-1 and TRBJ2-7, with D maybe TRBD1 (6 bases). CDR1 and CDR2 from the germline V gene are KGHDR and SFDVKD. The length of the CDR3 is 18 residues. V lost 1 base and J 2 bases, leaving 20 bases between the germline ends. CDR3 DNA sequence: TGTGCCACCAGTGATTTCTCCTCGGGGACATTATACCCCTACGAGCAGTACTTC. Translation: CATSDFSSGTLYPYEQYF.

V is TRBV9 and J is TRBJ1-2; D is possibly TRBD1 (6 bases). The germline V gene has CDR1 SGDLS and CDR2 YYNGEE. The CDR3 is 14 residues long. Trimming removed 0 bases at V and 2 bases at J, with 8 bases between. CDR3 sequence reads: CASSVGTDNYGYTF. Written as DNA, the CDR3 is TGTGCCAGCAGCGTAGGGACAGACAACTATGGCTACACCTTC.

The chain employs TRBV7-9 and TRBJ2-3; tentatively, D is TRBD1 (6 bases). This CDR3 comprises 14 residues. Trimming pared 6 bases from V and 3 bases from J, leaving 13 bases between. In germline, CDR1 is SEHNR, CDR2 FQNEAQ (reference sequence). CDR3 in amino acids: CASRSDSWTDTQYF. CDR3 sequence (DNA): TGTGCCAGCAGATCGGACAGTTGGACAGATACGCAGTATTTT.

The genes are TRBV10-1 and TRBJ2-2, with 10 bases fitting TRBD2. The CDR3 is 14 amino acids. Germline CDR1 WNHNN, CDR2 SYGVQD (reference sequence). V trimming: 9 bases; J trimming: 4 bases; junction bases outside the gene matches: 5. DNA for the CDR3: TGCGCCAGTGGAGCGGGAGGGCCCACCGGGGAGCTGTTTTTT. Amino acids: CASGAGGPTGELFF.

The chain employs TRBV4-2 and TRBJ1-4; tentatively, D is TRBD1 (6 bases). V was pared by 0 bases and J by 4 bases, with 15 bases between. CDR3 length: 17 amino acids. Germline CDR1 and CDR2: LGHNA and YNFKEQ. The CDR3 protein is CASSQDAVGAFNEKLFF. The CDR3, as DNA: TGTGCCAGCAGCCAAGATGCCGTGGGGGCCTTTAATGAAAAACTGTTTTTT.

V usage is TRBV2 and J usage is TRBJ1-5; D may be TRBD1 (5 bases). V was shortened by 7 bases and J by 4 bases, with 17 bases between the two germline ends. Germline-derived CDR1 and CDR2 are SNHLY and FYNNEI. The CDR3 spans 15 residues. The CDR3 bases are TGTGCCAGCACCCTGGGGACGGGGGGGAATCAGCCCCAGCATTTT. The encoded protein is CASTLGTGGNQPQHF.

The chain joins TRBV24-1 to TRBJ2-2, with TRBD2 as a possible D gene (5 bases). The germline CDR1 and CDR2 sequences are KGHDR and SFDVKD. Trimming pared 3 bases from V and 5 bases from J, leaving 12 bases between. This CDR3 has 15 residues. CDR3 protein: CATSDPGPGTGELFF. The CDR3 region has the DNA TGTGCCACCAGTGATCCTGGGCCGGGGACCGGGGAGCTGTTTTTT.

The V and J genes are TRBV11-1 and TRBJ1-1; TRBD1 is a possible D gene (6 bases). V gave up 5 bases and J gave up 6 bases, with 13 bases separating them. This CDR3 is built from 13 residues. The V gene's germline CDR1 is SGHAT and CDR2 FQDESV (reference sequence). CDR3 coding DNA: TGTGCCAGCAGCCAGGGGTACGGCGCTGAAGCTTTCTTT. This gives the protein CASSQGYGAEAFF.

The chain joins TRBV7-9 to TRBJ2-1; the D is unclear. CDR3 length: 12 amino acids. V was cut by 2 bases and J by 5 bases, with 4 bases left in between. The germline CDR1 and CDR2 sequences are SEHNR and FQNEAQ (reference sequence). CDR3 DNA sequence: TGTGCCAGCAGCTTACGTCACAATGAGCAGTTCTTC. The encoded protein is CASSLRHNEQFF.

The chain has TRBV11-3 and TRBJ2-1, with 10 positions matching TRBD1. The V gene's germline CDR1 is SGHNT and CDR2 YENEEA. The CDR3 has 15 amino acids. Losses at the gene ends were 5 bases for V and 4 bases for J; bases not matched to a gene: 5. The CDR3 DNA is TGTGCCAGCAGCCCCAGACAGGGGGCTTACAATGAGCAGTTCTTC. It encodes CASSPRQGAYNEQFF.

The chain is built from TRBV7-9 and TRBJ1-2, with 7 bases that match TRBD1. Unmatched junction bases numbered 2, after V lost 5 bases and J lost 2 bases. CDR1 is SEHNR, CDR2 FQNEAQ, per germline (reference sequence). CDR3 size: 13 residues. The CDR3 here is CASSAGGNYGYTF. DNA of the CDR3: TGTGCCAGCAGCGCAGGGGGGAACTATGGCTACACCTTC.

This clone was seen just once. CDR3: CASSSGTGLGTDTQYF. Written as DNA, the CDR3 is TGTGCCAGCAGCTCCGGGACAGGTCTTGGCACAGATACGCAGTATTTT. This chain connects TRBV7-3 to TRBJ2-3; 8 bases line up with TRBD1. This CDR3 is 16 amino acids long. Germline lookup yields CDR1 SGHTA and CDR2 FQGTGA. V was pared by 4 bases and J by 1 base, with 7 bases of the junction left unmatched.

The V and J genes are TRBV5-1 and TRBJ1-2, with TRBD1 matching 9 bases. V shed 0 bases, J shed 6 bases, and the junction held 9 bases outside the gene matches. The germline gives CDR1 SGHRS, CDR2 YFSETQ. This CDR3 spans 16 amino acids. CDR3 amino acids: CASSLGVGQGKDGYTF. The CDR3, as DNA: TGCGCCAGCAGCTTGGGAGTGGGACAGGGTAAGGATGGCTACACCTTC.

The chain employs TRBV24-1 and TRBJ2-1; TRBD2 agrees at 10 bases. CDR1 and CDR2 (germline): KGHDR, SFDVKD. The CDR3 contains 16 residues. Trimming cost V 2 bases and J 0 bases; bases outside gene matches: 0. CDR3 DNA: TGTGCCACCAGTGATTCTAGCGGGAGCTCCTACAATGAGCAGTTCTTC. Protein sequence: CATSDSSGSSYNEQFF.